The T cell receptor (beta chain) under discussion was sequenced for a study of T cell repertoires in aging, cancer and after chemotherapy. On the study more broadly: Donor ages fell into six groups from 30 or younger up to 70 or older.

Study-level findings and limits: Median generation probability rose over the chemotherapy interval in each cancer cohort, suggesting rebound thymic output.

As concerns this clonotype: Antigen: not known.

Germline loops: CDR1 MNHEY, CDR2 SVGEGT. The CDR3 runs 15 residues. V lost 5 bases, J lost 8 bases, and 18 bases lay in between. Amplification of TCR beta used genomic DNA extracted from peripheral blood. Multiplex touch-down PCR with TRB-A/B primers amplified rearranged V-D-J TRB sequences. TCRdb passed the multiplex PCR reads through MiXCR, listing each CDR3 protein once. The repertoire has 2,600 or so distinct CDR3 sequences, roughly 60% of them found once; the top ten carry 60% to 80%. The source is a human donor with a blood cancer. Input material: blood. The rearrangement uses TRBV6-2 or TRBV6-3 and TRBJ1-4; no clear D. The CDR3 DNA sequence: TGTGCCAGCAGTGCCATAGAGGATAGAGGGGAAAAACTGTTTTTT. Its protein product is CASSAIEDRGEKLFF.